This T cell receptor beta chain was observed in a study of T cell responses to AZD1222 COVID-19 vaccine. Notes on this clone: Its antigen is unidentified.

Germline V gene sequence: CDR1 LGHDT, CDR2 YNNKEL (reference sequence). The CDR3 is 14 amino acids. V lost 1 base and J 6 bases, leaving 13 bases between the germline ends. Regarding the study as a whole: Clonal diversity may have been underestimated in mostly white British donors. Spike was spanned by vaccine-associated CD4 TCRs, with dominance at 160-218 and 743-854. It was only after the peak T cell response that any repertoires were sampled.

Only in-frame clones appear in the TCRdb table, and some are missing; sequencing was by immunoSEQ multiplex PCR. The sample has 120,000 or so clones, 88% seen once. The rearrangement joins TRBV3-1 (or the pseudogene TRBV3-2) to TRBJ2-7; D is possibly TRBD2 (6 bases). The receptor was derived from an adult in good health. The input for sequencing was peripheral blood, taken on day 0 of AZD1222 vaccination. CDR3 sequence (DNA): TGTGCCAGCAGCCAAGCTGGACTATTCCGCGAGCAGTACTTC. Its translation: CASSQAGLFREQYF.